This T cell receptor (beta chain) was found in a study of control samples from healthy donors and cancer patients. Produced via immunoSEQ multiplex PCR; TCRdb's table is partial and in-frame only. The data contain about 160,000 clones, 94% of them singletons. Sequencing was performed on blood. This TCR was recovered from a woman in her thirties or forties in good health.

The CDR3 DNA follows: TGTGCCAGCAGTACCGGGACAGGAGAAGACTATGGCTACACCTTC. Translation gives CASSTGTGEDYGYTF. The V and J genes are TRBV27 and TRBJ1-2; the match to TRBD1 covers 8 bases. Germline V gene data show CDR1 as MNHEY and CDR2 as SMNVEV (reference sequence). This CDR3 comprises 15 residues. The V segment lost 5 bases and the J segment 3 bases; nucleotides outside the gene matches: 8.